This record concerns one TCR beta chain sequence. After removal of 1 base from V and 6 bases from J, the junction contained 6 bases not matched to a gene. The CDR3 sequence is 15 residues long. CDR1 and CDR2 from the germline V gene are SGHAT and FQNNGV. This sample stems from a study of blood T cell repertoires in COVID-19. About the study: The origin of the acute and convalescent COVID-19 samples was the United States, Italy and Spain. The analysed material was cDNA or gDNA that came from T cells, B-cell-depleted T cells, or PBMCs.

As originally analysed: Researchers report that nucleated cell counts were estimated from reference gene primer amplification. This table comes from immunoSEQ multiplex PCR, and its TCRdb copy is limited to in-frame clones, with some not included. V and J calls and clone size are as listed in that table; D and trimming were resolved from the DNA. Of about 380,000 clones listed, about 80% are singletons. The sequence was obtained from a human donor with acute or convalescent COVID-19. The donor label of this sample is uncertain. The sequencing sample was made of peripheral blood. This chain joins TRBV11-2 and TRBJ2-3, with 8 bases lining up with TRBD2. The CDR3 loop reads CASSLAGGPPDTQYF. The DNA for the CDR3 is TGTGCCAGCAGCTTAGCGGGAGGGCCTCCGGATACGCAGTATTTT.